The source of this T cell receptor (beta chain) is a study of shared clonotypes between healthy human individuals. Clones were read by immunoSEQ multiplex PCR, and TCRdb kept only the in-frame ones, dropping some. This repertoire shows hundreds of thousands of clones, 96% found once; its top ten account for about 0.25%. CD45RO-negative, CCR7-positively selected cells formed the naive CD8 fraction, excluding terminally differentiated effector memory CD45RA+ cells. Between the trimmed V and J ends, which lost 5 bases and 3 bases, there was a span of 8 bases. This CDR3 contains 13 residues. Looked up from germline, CDR1 is SGHVS and CDR2 is FQNEAQ. On this clone: This sample also contains other DNA sequences that code for the same CDR3.

The receptor's source is a man aged 25-40 years in good health. The rearrangement joins TRBV7-8 to TRBJ2-1; D is perhaps TRBD2 (6 bases). Material for sequencing was naive CD8+ T cells sorted from blood. The CDR3 here is CASSRGLYNEQFF. The CDR3, as DNA: TGTGCCAGCAGCAGGGGACTCTACAATGAGCAGTTCTTC.